This TCR beta chain was identified in a study of cytomegalovirus exposure and HLA in healthy donors. In the study overall: Most genotyped donors, approximately 77% of around 370, had Caucasian-associated genetic ancestry.

This PCR relied on a set of 60 Vbeta primers and 13 Jbeta primers. Measured with immunoSEQ multiplex PCR; TCRdb has only the in-frame clones, and not every one. The listing contains about 75,000 clones. Regarding this clone: Its antigen is still unknown.

The CDR3 is made up of 16 amino acids. Germline CDR1 and CDR2: SGDLS and YYNGEE. V gave up 3 bases and J gave up 7 bases; unmatched junction bases: 12. Broader study findings: Highly shared variants forming one cluster were likely a sequencing artifact. TCR beta sequences reportedly predicted most subjects' HLA-A and HLA-B alleles accurately. It was shown in a later analysis that HLA-associated TCR beta chains were more clonally expanded than other, equally common chains.

This clonotype was obtained from a man between 18 and 29 years old in good health and CMV-seropositive. V gene TRBV9 combines with J gene TRBJ1-1; TRBD1 aligns across 10 bases. Sequenced: PBMCs. For the CDR3, the DNA is TGTGCCAGCAGCGGTAGCCGGGACAGGGGTTTTAGTGAAGCTTTCTTT. Residues: CASSGSRDRGFSEAFF. The full variable domain, in which reference TRBV9 and TRBJ1-1 provide the parts outside the CDR3, is DSGVTQTPKHLITATGQRVTLRCSPRSGDLSVYWYQQSLDQGLQFLIQYYNGEERAKGNILERFSAQQFPDLHSELNLSSLELGDSALYFCASSGSRDRGFSEAFFGQGTRLTVV.